This TCR beta chain was profiled in a study of glioma-infiltrating T cells after dendritic cell vaccination. Study in general: Dendritic cell vaccination trial patients had either newly diagnosed or recurrent glioblastoma. The vaccine used monocyte-derived dendritic cells pulsed overnight with autologous tumor lysate.

Study-wide results and limits: Patients with more pretreatment TILs had longer time to progression and survival.

About this clone: Its antigen is unknown.

The primer mix had 60 V beta and 13 J beta primers. The protocol was immunoSEQ multiplex PCR, while the TCRdb copy is restricted to in-frame clones and leaves out a portion. The profile shows tens of thousands of clones, 85% of them singletons. Time point indicated: after dendritic cell vaccination, including at tumor progression/relapse. Per the germline V gene, CDR1 is PRHDT and CDR2 is FYEKMQ (reference sequence). The CDR3 runs 16 residues. V gave up 0 bases and J gave up 10 bases, with 19 bases separating them. This clonotype originated in a human donor with glioblastoma. V is TRBV13 and J is TRBJ1-3; D is perhaps TRBD1 (6 bases). The specimen comprised blood, sampled after dendritic cell vaccination. The CDR3 here is CASSLGGGAGAPTIYF. CDR3 sequence (DNA): TGTGCCAGCAGCTTAGGAGGGGGTGCGGGAGCACCGACCATATATTTT.